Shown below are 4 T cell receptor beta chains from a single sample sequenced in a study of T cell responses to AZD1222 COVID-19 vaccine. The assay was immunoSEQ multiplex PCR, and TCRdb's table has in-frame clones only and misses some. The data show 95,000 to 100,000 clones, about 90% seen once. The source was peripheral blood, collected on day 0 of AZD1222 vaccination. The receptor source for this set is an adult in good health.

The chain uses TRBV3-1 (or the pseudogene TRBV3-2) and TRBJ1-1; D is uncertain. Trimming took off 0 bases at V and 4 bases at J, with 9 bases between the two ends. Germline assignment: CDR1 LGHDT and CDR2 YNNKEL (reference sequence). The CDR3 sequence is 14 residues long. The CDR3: CASSQEMASTEAFF. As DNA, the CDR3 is TGTGCCAGCAGCCAAGAAATGGCATCCACTGAAGCTTTCTTT.

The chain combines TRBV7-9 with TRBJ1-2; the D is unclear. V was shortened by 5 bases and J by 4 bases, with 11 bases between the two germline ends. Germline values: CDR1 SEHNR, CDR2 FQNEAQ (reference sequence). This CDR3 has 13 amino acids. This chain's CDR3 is CASSGEGGYGYTF. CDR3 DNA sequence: TGTGCCAGCAGCGGCGAGGGAGGCTATGGCTACACCTTC.

The chain's CDR3 is CASSEATGEGFTDTQYF. The DNA of the CDR3 is TGTGCCAGCAGTGAAGCGACAGGGGAGGGGTTCACAGATACGCAGTATTTT. This chain uses TRBV6-1 with TRBJ2-3, with TRBD1 as a possible D gene (8 bases). The CDR3 is made up of 17 amino acids. V dropped 0 bases and J dropped 2 bases, with 15 bases sitting between them. Germline V CDR1 and CDR2: MNHNS, SASEGT.

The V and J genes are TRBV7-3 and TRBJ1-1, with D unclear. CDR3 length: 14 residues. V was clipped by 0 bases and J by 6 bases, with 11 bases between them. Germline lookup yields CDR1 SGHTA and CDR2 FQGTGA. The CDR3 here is CASSLTPLGPEAFF. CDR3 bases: TGTGCCAGCAGCTTAACTCCTTTAGGGCCTGAAGCTTTCTTT.